This T cell receptor beta chain comes out of a study of prognosis after radiotherapy for stage I lung cancer. About the research overall: Aged about 53 to 90 years, with a median of approximately 71 years, the patients were roughly 14 men and five or six women. Radiotherapy: SBRT, 3 to 5 fractions, biologically effective dose at least 100 Gy. Overall study findings and caveats: A drop in unique TCR clone counts was seen after stereotactic body radiation therapy, median roughly 9,300 versus 7,200. Diminished Shannon entropy following stereotactic body radiation therapy characterized patients who developed distant metastases.

Two-round multiplex PCR, the amplification method, yielded TCR beta CDR3 from genomic DNA. First-round PCR used primers specific to each TRBV and TRBJ gene. TCRdb recomputed calls from the multiplex PCR reads with MiXCR, one row per CDR3 protein. The table lists about 20,000 distinct CDR3 sequences, around 37% of them singletons, with about 56% in the top ten. V lost 3 bases, J lost 2 bases, and 12 bases lay in between. CDR1 MNHEY and CDR2 SVGAGI come from the germline V gene. CDR3 length equals 15 residues. This clonotype was seen more than once but under ten times. Antigen specificity is unknown. The genes are TRBV6-5 and TRBJ2-3, with D hard to call. This TCR was sampled from a donor aged 50 or older with non-small cell lung cancer. The sequenced sample was PBMCs, obtained before or after stereotactic body radiation therapy (not recorded which). The CDR3 loop reads CASSYKVLLTDTQYF. The DNA of the CDR3 is TGTGCCAGCAGTTATAAGGTCCTCCTCACAGATACGCAGTATTTT.